This is a list of T cell receptor beta chains from one sample in a study of cytomegalovirus exposure and HLA in healthy donors. Clones were read by immunoSEQ multiplex PCR, and TCRdb kept only the in-frame ones, dropping some. The repertoire holds around 150,000 clones, 95% to 97% seen once, with around 0.9% in the top ten. The sample comprised PBMCs. These receptors were taken from a woman aged 18-35 years in good health and CMV-seronegative. Both conserved end residues are trimmed from each CDR3. The D gene is left open where the match is weak.

cdr3_aa v_call d_call j_call
ASSYSVDIQY TRBV6-6 . TRBJ2-4
ASSFRNTEAF TRBV6-5 . TRBJ1-1
ASSEQGAYNSPLH TRBV2 TRBD1 TRBJ1-6
ASRKQGAGTIY TRBV6-5 TRBD1 TRBJ1-3
ASSQSGSGANVLT TRBV6-6 . TRBJ2-6
ASSLKGAPGGSPLH TRBV7-3 . TRBJ1-6
ASSSYTDTQY TRBV11-1 . TRBJ2-3
ASRTSGAPYEQY TRBV7-9 TRBD2 TRBJ2-7
ASSFGAVNNSPLH TRBV7-9 . TRBJ1-6
AIRAEGRSTDTQY TRBV10-3 . TRBJ2-3
ASSPGQGANEKLF TRBV7-2 TRBD1 TRBJ1-4
ASSPQGATNEKLF TRBV27 TRBD1 TRBJ1-4
ASTRVGGGNEKLF TRBV6-5 . TRBJ1-4